One TCR beta chain is described in this entry. No antigen is known for it. The data were taken from a study of CXCR3-negative and CXCR3-positive naive CD8 T cells. Naive CD8+ T cells showed CD45RO-CCR7+CD27+CD95-. UMI-tagged TRB cDNA libraries were built via 5' RACE. TCRdb re-called the 5' RACE reads, yielding one record per CDR3 amino acid sequence without DNA. The sample holds 75,000 to 95,000 distinct CDR3 sequences. The CDR3 sequence is 16 residues long. Study-level points and caveats: A higher hydrophobicity marked the TRB CDR3s of CXCR3-positive naive cells versus CXCR3-negative naive cells.

The chain carries TRBV12-3 or TRBV12-4 and TRBJ2-5; TCRdb reports TRBD1, a call that lacks DNA to check it against. The origin of this receptor is a human donor in good health. Some clones in this sample may be carry-over from other donors' samples. The sequenced material came from naive CXCR3- CD8+ T cells from blood. The sample's subset: CD45RO-CCR7+CD27+CD95- naive CD8+ T cells lacking CXCR3 (TNR3-). The CDR3: CASSGPGTGGEETQYF.